This TCR beta chain originates from a study of shared clonotypes between healthy human individuals. Trimming cost V 2 bases and J 4 bases; bases outside gene matches: 6. CDR1 and CDR2 from the germline V gene are MNHEY and SVGAGI. The CDR3 is 15 amino acids. The data were produced by immunoSEQ multiplex PCR, yet TCRdb's version contains in-frame clones alone and is incomplete. The sample lists some 1.5 million clones; around 97% were seen once. Sequencing was done on a sample of naive CD4+ T cells sorted from blood. The subset: CD45RA+ positively selected. This sequence was found in a man under 40 in good health. The chain joins TRBV6-5 to TRBJ2-7, with 9 bases fitting TRBD1. CDR3 DNA: TGTGCCAGCAGTTACGATCGGGACAGGGCATACGAGCAGTACTTC. Its translation is CASSYDRDRAYEQYF.